This T cell receptor (beta chain) stems from a study of metastatic and nonmetastatic thyroid tumors. Thyroid surgery was preceded by no treatment in any patient. At least ten counts were recorded for this clone. The CDR3 length is 16 residues. Looked up from germline, CDR1 is KGHDR and CDR2 is SFDVKD. V dropped 4 bases and J dropped 1 base, with 14 bases sitting between them. TCRdb re-processed the PCR reads through MiXCR. This sample has over 25,000 clones, with around 15% found just once. Sequencing was carried out using blood. The source of this sequence is a female donor with papillary thyroid cancer or a benign thyroid nodule (not recorded which). Some clones in this sample may be carry-over from other donors' samples. V gene TRBV24-1 combines with J gene TRBJ2-3; D is possibly TRBD2 (7 bases). The CDR3 loop reads CATSERREGGTDTQYF. The CDR3 bases are TGTGCCACCAGTGAGCGAAGGGAGGGGGGCACAGATACGCAGTATTTT.